This TCR beta chain is from a study of tumour-infiltrating T cells in Burkitt lymphoma. Study information: Overall and progression-free survival were predicted by productive clonality.

Generated by immunoSEQ multiplex PCR, the TCRdb table keeps only in-frame clones and is missing some. The sample lists about 4,000 clones, roughly 17% occurring once. Germline V gives CDR1 SGHNT, CDR2 YENEEA. The CDR3 covers 14 residues. Trimming shortened V by 1 base and J by 2 bases, and 8 bases separated the two germline ends. The table lists this clone with a few counts. The sample taken for sequencing was tumor tissue. V usage is TRBV11-3 and J usage is TRBJ2-5; no definite D call. The TCR comes from a human donor with diffuse large B-cell lymphoma. Some clones in this sample may be carry-over from other donors' samples. The CDR3 loop is CASSLAGKQETQYF. CDR3 DNA: TGTGCCAGCAGCTTAGCCGGAAAACAAGAGACCCAGTACTTC.